This T cell receptor (beta chain) was identified in a study of blood T cell repertoires in COVID-19. Study-wide context: COVID-19 samples collected from the United States, Italy and Spain covered acute and convalescent phases.

There are 15 residues in the CDR3. CDR1 KGHSH and CDR2 LQKENI come from the germline V gene. V was pared by 6 bases and J by 6 bases, with 5 bases of the junction left unmatched. This clone was counted a single time. Repertoires were generated with immunoSEQ multiplex PCR, while TCRdb's copy carries only in-frame clones and drops some. The sample includes tens of thousands of clones, around 86% of them seen just once. The V gene is TRBV18, the J gene TRBJ1-6; 10 bases are a match to TRBD1. The clonotype originates from a human donor with active COVID-19. The donor label of this sample is uncertain. What was sequenced was peripheral blood. The CDR3, as DNA: TGTGCCAGCTCGCGGGACAGGGGAATTAATTCACCCCTCCACTTT. Translation: CASSRDRGINSPLHF.